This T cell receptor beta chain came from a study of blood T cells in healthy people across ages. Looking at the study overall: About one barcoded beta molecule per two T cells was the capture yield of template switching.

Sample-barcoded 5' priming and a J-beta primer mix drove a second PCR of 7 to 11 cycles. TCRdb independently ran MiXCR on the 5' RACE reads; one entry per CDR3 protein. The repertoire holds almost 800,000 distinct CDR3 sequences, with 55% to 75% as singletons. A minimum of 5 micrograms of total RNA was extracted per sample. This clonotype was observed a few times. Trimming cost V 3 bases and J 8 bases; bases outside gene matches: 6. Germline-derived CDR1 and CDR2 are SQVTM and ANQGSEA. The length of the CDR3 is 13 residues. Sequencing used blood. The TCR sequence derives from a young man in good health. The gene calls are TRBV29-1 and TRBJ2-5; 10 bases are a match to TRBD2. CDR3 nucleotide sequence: TGCAGCGTTGACCCACAGCGGGAGGGCACCCAGTACTTC. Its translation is CSVDPQREGTQYF.